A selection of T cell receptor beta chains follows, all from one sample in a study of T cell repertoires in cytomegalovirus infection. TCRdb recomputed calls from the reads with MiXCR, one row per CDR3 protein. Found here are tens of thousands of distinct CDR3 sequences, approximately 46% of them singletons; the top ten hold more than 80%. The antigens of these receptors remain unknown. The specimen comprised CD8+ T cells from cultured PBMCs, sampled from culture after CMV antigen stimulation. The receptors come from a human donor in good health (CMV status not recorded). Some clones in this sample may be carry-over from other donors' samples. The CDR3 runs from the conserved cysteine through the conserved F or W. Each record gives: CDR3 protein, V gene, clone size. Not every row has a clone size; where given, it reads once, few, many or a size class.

CDR3 protein: CASSLRLAGGGNEQFF
V gene: TRBV9
clone size: NA

CDR3 protein: CAIRGDLDTDTQYF
V gene: TRBV10-3
clone size: NA

CDR3 protein: CASSRGTEAFF
V gene: TRBV27
clone size: few

CDR3 protein: CASSYSGQGVYEQYF
V gene: TRBV6-2/TRBV6-3
clone size: NA

CDR3 protein: CASSLEGGIGSEAFF
V gene: TRBV7-2
clone size: NA

CDR3 protein: CASSQGGEPNTGELFF
V gene: TRBV3-1
clone size: NA

CDR3 protein: CASSLYGGRNQPQHF
V gene: TRBV7-8
clone size: few

CDR3 protein: CASRLRTSGYEQYF
V gene: TRBV11-2
clone size: once

CDR3 protein: CASSSPSTLAGREFDTQYF
V gene: TRBV28
clone size: few

CDR3 protein: CARTANYGYTF
V gene: TRBV19
clone size: NA

CDR3 protein: CASTSQGLNTEAFF
V gene: TRBV19
clone size: NA

CDR3 protein: CSARDPGQGNYGYTF
V gene: TRBV20-1
clone size: few

CDR3 protein: CASSLTRETQYF
V gene: TRBV7-2
clone size: few

CDR3 protein: CASSLTLMNTEAFF
V gene: TRBV12-3/TRBV12-4
clone size: NA

CDR3 protein: CASTSTGSGYGYTF
V gene: TRBV6-1
clone size: few

CDR3 protein: CASSLSGQGNEQYF
V gene: TRBV7-8
clone size: NA

CDR3 protein: CASSLAGLAKNIQYF
V gene: TRBV5-6
clone size: few

CDR3 protein: CASSRTGCCGYTF
V gene: TRBV4-2
clone size: few

CDR3 protein: CAISETSGADTQYF
V gene: TRBV10-3
clone size: NA

CDR3 protein: CSAYSRGGSGSSYEQYF
V gene: TRBV20-1
clone size: NA

CDR3 protein: CASSFSRLAGVSEQFF
V gene: TRBV28
clone size: NA

CDR3 protein: CSVENLYGYTF
V gene: TRBV29-1
clone size: NA

CDR3 protein: CAGRALQDTEAFF
V gene: TRBV7-9
clone size: NA

CDR3 protein: CASSLGPSPTELFF
V gene: TRBV7-2
clone size: NA

CDR3 protein: CASSLAGQPNEKLFF
V gene: TRBV5-1
clone size: NA

CDR3 protein: CAISETREREPYNEQFF
V gene: TRBV10-3
clone size: NA

CDR3 protein: CSVEDVGDEQFF
V gene: TRBV29-1
clone size: NA

CDR3 protein: CASRFSTGELFF
V gene: TRBV25-1
clone size: NA

CDR3 protein: CSASSSGGLSYNEQFF
V gene: TRBV20-1
clone size: NA

CDR3 protein: CASSPDQLGYEQYF
V gene: TRBV7-8
clone size: few

CDR3 protein: CASSLAGLETQYF
V gene: TRBV11-2
clone size: NA

CDR3 protein: CASSLYRGSGTEAFF
V gene: TRBV28
clone size: NA

CDR3 protein: CASSLAPANEQFF
V gene: TRBV7-6
clone size: many

CDR3 protein: CASMDRFYEQYF
V gene: TRBV19
clone size: NA

CDR3 protein: CASSLRAGRSRETQYF
V gene: TRBV12-3/TRBV12-4
clone size: few

CDR3 protein: CASTFGTGAYNEQFF
V gene: TRBV7-8
clone size: many

CDR3 protein: CASSLGSLGGYTF
V gene: TRBV7-9
clone size: NA

CDR3 protein: CASRGYEQFF
V gene: TRBV6-1
clone size: NA

CDR3 protein: CATLEAGAALTDTQYF
V gene: TRBV28
clone size: NA

CDR3 protein: CASSPRIGGGTEAFF
V gene: TRBV7-8
clone size: NA

CDR3 protein: CASIRGGDSERDTQYF
V gene: TRBV5-4
clone size: NA